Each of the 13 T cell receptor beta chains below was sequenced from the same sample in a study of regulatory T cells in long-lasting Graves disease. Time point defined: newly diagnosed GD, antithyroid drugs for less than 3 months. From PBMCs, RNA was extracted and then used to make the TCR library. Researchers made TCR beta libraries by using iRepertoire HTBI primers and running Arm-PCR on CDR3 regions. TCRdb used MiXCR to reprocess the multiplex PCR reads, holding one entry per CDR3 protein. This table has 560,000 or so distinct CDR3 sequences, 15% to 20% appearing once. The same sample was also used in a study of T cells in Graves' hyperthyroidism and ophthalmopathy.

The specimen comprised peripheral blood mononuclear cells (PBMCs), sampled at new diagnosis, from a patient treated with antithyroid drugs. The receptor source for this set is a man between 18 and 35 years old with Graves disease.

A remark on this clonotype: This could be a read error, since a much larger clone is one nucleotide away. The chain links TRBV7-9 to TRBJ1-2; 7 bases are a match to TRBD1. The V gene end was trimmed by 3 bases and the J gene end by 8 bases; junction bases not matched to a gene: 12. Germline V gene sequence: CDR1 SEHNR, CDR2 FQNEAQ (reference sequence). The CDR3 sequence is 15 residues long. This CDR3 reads CASSLAGQEYGGYTF. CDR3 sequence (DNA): TGTGCCAGCAGCTTGGCCGGACAGGAGTACGGCGGCTACACCTTC.

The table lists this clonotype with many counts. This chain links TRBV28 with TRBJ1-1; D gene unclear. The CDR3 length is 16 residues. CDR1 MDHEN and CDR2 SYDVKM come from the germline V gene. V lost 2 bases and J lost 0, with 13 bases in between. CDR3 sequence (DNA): TGTGCCAGCAGTTTAGGCTGGGGTGGAATGAACACTGAAGCTTTCTTT. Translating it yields CASSLGWGGMNTEAFF.

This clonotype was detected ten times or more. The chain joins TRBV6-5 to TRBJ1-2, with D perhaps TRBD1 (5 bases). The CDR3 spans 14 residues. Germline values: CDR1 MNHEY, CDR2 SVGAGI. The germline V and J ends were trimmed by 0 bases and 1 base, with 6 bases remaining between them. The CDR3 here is CASSYSGLNYGYTF. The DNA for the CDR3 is TGTGCCAGCAGTTACTCGGGACTTAACTATGGCTACACCTTC.

The CDR3 DNA reads TGTGCCAGCAGCCCCCGACAGGGGGCCGGGACTGAAGCTTTCTTT. As protein: CASSPRQGAGTEAFF. The chain employs TRBV9 and TRBJ1-1; 10 bases match TRBD1. V lost 4 bases, J lost 5 bases, and 8 bases stayed unmatched. The length of the CDR3 is 15 residues. Germline CDR1 is SGDLS and CDR2 is YYNGEE.

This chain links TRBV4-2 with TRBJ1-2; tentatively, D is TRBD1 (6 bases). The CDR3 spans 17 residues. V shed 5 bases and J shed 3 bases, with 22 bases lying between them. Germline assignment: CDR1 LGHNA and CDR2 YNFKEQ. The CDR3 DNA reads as TGTGCCAGCAGCAACTTTGGACAGCCGTACGGGGACTATGGCTACACCTTC. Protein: CASSNFGQPYGDYGYTF.

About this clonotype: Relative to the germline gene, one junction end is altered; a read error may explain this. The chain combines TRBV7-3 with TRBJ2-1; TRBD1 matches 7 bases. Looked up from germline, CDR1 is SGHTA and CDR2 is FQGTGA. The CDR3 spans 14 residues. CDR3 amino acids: CASRQGPLEVDLVF. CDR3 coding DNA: TGTGCCAGTCGACAGGGCCCCTTGGAGGTTGATTTGGTCTTC.

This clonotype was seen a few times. In DNA, the CDR3 is TGTGCCGGCATTGATCCGGGGGGGGACGAGCAGTACTTC. Translated: CAGIDPGGDEQYF. V usage is TRBV11-2 and J usage is TRBJ2-7, with 8 bases matching TRBD2. J lost 5 bases, V lost 11 bases, and 11 bases had no gene match. The CDR3 is made up of 13 amino acids. Germline CDR1 and CDR2: SGHAT and FQNNGV.

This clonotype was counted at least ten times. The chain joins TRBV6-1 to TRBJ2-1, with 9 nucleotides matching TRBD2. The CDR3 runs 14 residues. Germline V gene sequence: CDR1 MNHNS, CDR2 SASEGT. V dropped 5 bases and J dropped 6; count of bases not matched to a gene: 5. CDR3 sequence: CASSNWREGNEQFF. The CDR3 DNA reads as TGTGCCAGCAGTAATTGGCGGGAGGGCAATGAGCAGTTCTTC.

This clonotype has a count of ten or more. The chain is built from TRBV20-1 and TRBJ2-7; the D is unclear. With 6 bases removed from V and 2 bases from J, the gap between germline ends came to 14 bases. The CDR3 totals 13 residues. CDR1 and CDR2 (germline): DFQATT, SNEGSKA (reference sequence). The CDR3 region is CSAPTGRPYEQYF. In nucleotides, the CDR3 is TGCAGTGCACCTACCGGGCGCCCCTACGAGCAGTACTTC.

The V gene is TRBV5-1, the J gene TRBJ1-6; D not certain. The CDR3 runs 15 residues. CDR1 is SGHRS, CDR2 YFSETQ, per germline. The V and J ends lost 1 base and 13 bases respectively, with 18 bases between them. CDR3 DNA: TGCGCCAGCAGCTTGTATGGGGAAGCTACCTGGCCCCTCCACTTT. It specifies CASSLYGEATWPLHF.

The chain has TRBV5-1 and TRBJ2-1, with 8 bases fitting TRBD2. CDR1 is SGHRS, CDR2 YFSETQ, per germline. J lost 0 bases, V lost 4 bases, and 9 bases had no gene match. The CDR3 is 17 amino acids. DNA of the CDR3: TGCGCCAGCAGCCCCCTCTGGGCGGGAGGCTCCTACAATGAGCAGTTCTTC. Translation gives CASSPLWAGGSYNEQFF. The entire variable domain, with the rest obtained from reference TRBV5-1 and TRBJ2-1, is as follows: KAGVTQTPRYLIKTRGQQVTLSCSPISGHRSVSWYQQTPGQGLQFLFEYFSETQRNKGNFPGRFSGRQFSNSRSEMNVSTLELGDSALYLCASSPLWAGGSYNEQFFGPGTRLTVL.

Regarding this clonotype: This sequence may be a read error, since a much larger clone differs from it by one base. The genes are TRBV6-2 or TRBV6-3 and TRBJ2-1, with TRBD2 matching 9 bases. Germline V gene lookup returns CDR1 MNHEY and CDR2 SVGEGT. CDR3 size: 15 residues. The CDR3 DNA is TGTGCCAGCGGTTACTCGAAGCGGGAGGTCAATGAGCAGTTCTTC. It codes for CASGYSKREVNEQFF.

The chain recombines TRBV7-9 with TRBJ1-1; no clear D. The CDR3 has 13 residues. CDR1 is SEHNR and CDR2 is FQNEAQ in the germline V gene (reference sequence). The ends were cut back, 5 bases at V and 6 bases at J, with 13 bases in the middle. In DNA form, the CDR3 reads TGTGCCAGCAGCACGAGGGAGATAGCTGAAGCTTTCTTT. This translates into CASSTREIAEAFF.